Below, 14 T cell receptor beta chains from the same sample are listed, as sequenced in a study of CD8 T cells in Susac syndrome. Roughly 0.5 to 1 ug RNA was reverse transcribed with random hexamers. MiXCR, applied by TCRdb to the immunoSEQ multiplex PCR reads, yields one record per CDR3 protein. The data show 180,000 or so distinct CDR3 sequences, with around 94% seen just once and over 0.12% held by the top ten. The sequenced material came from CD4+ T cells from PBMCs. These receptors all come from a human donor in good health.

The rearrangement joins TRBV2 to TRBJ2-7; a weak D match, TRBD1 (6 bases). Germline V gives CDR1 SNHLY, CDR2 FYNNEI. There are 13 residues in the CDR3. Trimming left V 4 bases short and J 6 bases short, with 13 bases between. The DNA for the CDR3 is TGTGCCAGCAGTGGAAGGACAGAGGTCGAGCAGTACTTC. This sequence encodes CASSGRTEVEQYF. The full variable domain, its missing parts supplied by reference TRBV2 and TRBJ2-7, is EPEVTQTPSHQVTQMGQEVILRCVPISNHLYFYWYRQILGQKVEFLVSFYNNEISEKSEIFDDQFSVERPDGSNFTLKIRSTKLEDSAMYFCASSGRTEVEQYFGPGTRLTVT.

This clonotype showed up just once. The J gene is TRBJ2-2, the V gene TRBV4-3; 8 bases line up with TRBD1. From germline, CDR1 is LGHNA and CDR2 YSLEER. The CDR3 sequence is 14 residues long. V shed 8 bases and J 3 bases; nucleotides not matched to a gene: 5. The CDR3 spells CASQGQVDTGELFF. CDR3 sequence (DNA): TGCGCCAGCCAGGGACAGGTCGACACCGGGGAGCTGTTTTTT.

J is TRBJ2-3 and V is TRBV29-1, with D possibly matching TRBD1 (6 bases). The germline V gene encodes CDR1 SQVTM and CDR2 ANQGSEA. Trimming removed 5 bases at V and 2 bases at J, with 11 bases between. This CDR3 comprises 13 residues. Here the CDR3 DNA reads TGCAGCGTTCTCTGGACAGTCACAGATACGCAGTATTTT. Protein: CSVLWTVTDTQYF.

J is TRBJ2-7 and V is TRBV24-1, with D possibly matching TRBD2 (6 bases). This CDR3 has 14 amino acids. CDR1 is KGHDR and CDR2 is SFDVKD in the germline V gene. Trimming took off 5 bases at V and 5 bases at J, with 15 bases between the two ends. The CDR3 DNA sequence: TGTGCCACCAGTGGACCCGGAGGGGTGAACGAGCAGTACTTC. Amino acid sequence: CATSGPGGVNEQYF.

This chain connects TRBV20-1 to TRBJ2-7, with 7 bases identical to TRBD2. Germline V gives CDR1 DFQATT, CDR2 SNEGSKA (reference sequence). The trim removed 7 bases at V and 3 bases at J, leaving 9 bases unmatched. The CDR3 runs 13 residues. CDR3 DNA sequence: TGCAGTGTAGGCCGGGGGGACCTCTACGAGCAGTACTTC. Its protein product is CSVGRGDLYEQYF.

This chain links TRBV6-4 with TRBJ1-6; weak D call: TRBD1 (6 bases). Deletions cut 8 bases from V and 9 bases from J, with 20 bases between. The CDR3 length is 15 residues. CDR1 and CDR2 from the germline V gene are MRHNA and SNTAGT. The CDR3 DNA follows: TGTGCCAGCTTACCCCAGGGGCGTTGGAGTTCACCCCTCCACTTT. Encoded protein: CASLPQGRWSSPLHF.

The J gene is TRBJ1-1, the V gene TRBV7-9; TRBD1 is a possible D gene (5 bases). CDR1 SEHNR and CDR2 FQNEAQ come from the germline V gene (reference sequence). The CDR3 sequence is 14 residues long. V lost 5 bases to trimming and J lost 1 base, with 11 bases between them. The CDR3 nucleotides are TGTGCCAGCAGCCTCGGGGCCTCGAACACTGAAGCTTTCTTT. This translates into CASSLGASNTEAFF.

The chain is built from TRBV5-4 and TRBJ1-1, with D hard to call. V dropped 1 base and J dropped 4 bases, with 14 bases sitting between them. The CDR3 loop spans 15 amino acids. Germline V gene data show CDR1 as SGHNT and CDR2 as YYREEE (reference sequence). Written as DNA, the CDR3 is TGTGCCAGCAGCTTGCGGTCCCGGGATGTCACTGAAGCTTTCTTT. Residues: CASSLRSRDVTEAFF.

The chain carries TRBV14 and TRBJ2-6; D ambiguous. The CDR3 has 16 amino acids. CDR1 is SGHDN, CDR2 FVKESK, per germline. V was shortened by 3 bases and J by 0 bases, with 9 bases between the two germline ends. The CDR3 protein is CASSHDGSSGANVLTF. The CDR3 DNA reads TGTGCCAGCAGCCACGACGGGTCCTCTGGGGCCAACGTCCTGACTTTC.

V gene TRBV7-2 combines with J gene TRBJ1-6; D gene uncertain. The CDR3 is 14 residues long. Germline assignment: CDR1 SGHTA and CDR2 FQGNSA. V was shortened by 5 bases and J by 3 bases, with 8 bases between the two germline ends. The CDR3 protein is CASSLEYYNSPLHF. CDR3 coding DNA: TGTGCCAGCAGCCTGGAGTACTATAATTCACCCCTCCACTTT.

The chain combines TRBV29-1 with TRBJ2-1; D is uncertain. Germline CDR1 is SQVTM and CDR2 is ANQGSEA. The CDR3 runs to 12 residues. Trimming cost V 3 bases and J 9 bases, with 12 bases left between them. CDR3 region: CSVDSLGFEQFF. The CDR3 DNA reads TGCAGCGTTGATTCTTTGGGGTTTGAGCAGTTCTTC.

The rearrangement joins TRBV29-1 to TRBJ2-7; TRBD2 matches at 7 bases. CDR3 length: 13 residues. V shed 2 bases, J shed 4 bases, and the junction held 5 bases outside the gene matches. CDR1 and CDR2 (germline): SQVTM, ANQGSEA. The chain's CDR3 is CSVEYGGGYEQYF. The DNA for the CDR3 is TGCAGCGTTGAATATGGGGGGGGTTACGAGCAGTACTTC.

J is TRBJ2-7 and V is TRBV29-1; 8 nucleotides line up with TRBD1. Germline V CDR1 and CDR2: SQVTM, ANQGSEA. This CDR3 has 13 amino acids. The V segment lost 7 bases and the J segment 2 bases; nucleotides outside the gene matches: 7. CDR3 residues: CSATGGLTYEQYF. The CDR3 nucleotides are TGCAGCGCAACAGGGGGTCTCACCTACGAGCAGTACTTC.

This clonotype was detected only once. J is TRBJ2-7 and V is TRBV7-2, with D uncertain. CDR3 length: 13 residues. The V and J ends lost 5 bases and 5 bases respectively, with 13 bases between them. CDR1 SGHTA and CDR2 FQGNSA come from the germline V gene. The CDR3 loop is CASSTRRTDEQYF. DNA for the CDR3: TGTGCCAGCAGCACGCGACGGACGGACGAGCAGTACTTC.